One sample yielded the 22 T cell receptor beta chains listed below, sequenced in a study of cytomegalovirus exposure and HLA in healthy donors (dated by TCRdb to the late 2010s). The library was made by the immunoSEQ multiplex PCR assay. For the multiplex PCR, a mixture combining 60 forward primers for TCR Vbeta segments and 13 reverse primers for TCR Jbeta segments was used. In TCRdb, the immuneACCESS table is reduced to in-frame sequences with V and J assigned. These tables do not hold every clone; where another copy was compared, an unresolved V gene accounts for under half, and the others remain unexplained. In this sample the table shows 110,000 to 150,000 clones, roughly 9.4% of which occur a single time. The ten largest clonotypes hold 1.5% to 2% of the sample. The sequencing input was PBMCs. These receptors were taken from a male donor in good health and CMV-seronegative.

This clone was seen a few times. V gene TRBV19 combines with J gene TRBJ2-7; possible D gene TRBD2, 5 bases. The germline V gene encodes CDR1 LNHDA and CDR2 SQIVND (reference sequence). Trimming removed 5 bases from V and 4 bases from J, with 18 bases in between. The CDR3 spans 15 residues. This CDR3 is CASSYPRRRTYEQYF. For the CDR3, the DNA is TGTGCCAGTAGTTATCCCCGGAGGCGAACTTACGAGCAGTACTTC.

This clone has just a few counts. The chain couples TRBV19 to TRBJ1-5, with D unresolved. The CDR3 sequence is 15 residues long. V was trimmed by 9 bases and J by 3 bases, leaving 18 bases between them. Germline V lookup: CDR1 LNHDA, CDR2 SQIVND (reference sequence). CDR3 in DNA: TGTGCCAGCCTCTCCCCCGAGGCGGACAATCAGCCCCAGCATTTT. Amino acid sequence: CASLSPEADNQPQHF.

This clone was observed a few times. The chain uses TRBV28 and TRBJ1-2, with 7 bases lining up with TRBD1. This CDR3 comprises 14 residues. The ends lost 6 bases at V and 2 bases at J; junction bases unmatched: 6. In germline, CDR1 is MDHEN, CDR2 SYDVKM. The CDR3 DNA reads TGTGCCAGCAGACCCGGGACAGCCAACTATGGCTACACCTTC. Translated: CASRPGTANYGYTF.

This clone occurred a few times. The gene calls are TRBV19 and TRBJ1-6; D is possibly TRBD1 (5 bases). V lost 11 bases, J lost 4 bases, and 27 bases lay in between. This CDR3 has 18 residues. CDR1 is LNHDA, CDR2 SQIVND, per germline (reference sequence). The CDR3 sequence: CASRGGLPQETYNSPLHF. The DNA for the CDR3 is TGTGCCTCCCGGGGGGGTTTACCACAGGAAACGTATAATTCACCCCTCCACTTT.

This clone was found a few times. J is TRBJ2-5 and V is TRBV30, with D possibly TRBD1 on 5 matching bases. The J call may be faulty, since TRBJ2-7 better matches the DNA end. Germline V gene lookup returns CDR1 GTSNPN and CDR2 SVGIG (reference sequence). The length of the CDR3 is 14 residues. CDR3 in DNA: TGTGCCTGGGCGACCGGGCCGGCTAGGGGCGAGCAGTACTTC. Protein product: CAWATGPARGEQYF.

This rearrangement joins TRBV11-1 to TRBJ1-1; D might be TRBD1 (6 bases). Germline V gives CDR1 SGHAT, CDR2 FQDESV (reference sequence). V was trimmed by 4 bases and J by 8 bases, leaving 8 bases between them. The CDR3 length is 11 residues. The CDR3 nucleotides read TGTGCCAGCAGCTCAACAGGGGAAGCTTTCTTT. This sequence encodes CASSSTGEAFF. Full variable domain (outside the CDR3, taken from reference TRBV11-1 and TRBJ1-1): EAEVAQSPRYKITEKSQAVAFWCDPISGHATLYWYRQILGQGPELLVQFQDESVVDDSQLPKDRFSAERLKGVDSTLKIQPAELGDSAMYLCASSSTGEAFFGQGTRLTVV.

This clone has a handful of counts. The chain links TRBV28 to TRBJ2-2; D ambiguous. CDR3 length equals 14 residues. Germline CDR1 reads MDHEN; CDR2 reads SYDVKM. V was clipped by 3 bases and J by 7 bases, with 12 bases between them. Written as DNA, the CDR3 is TGTGCCAGCAGTTTTGGTGCCAGGATCGGGGAGCTGTTTTTT. Its protein product is CASSFGARIGELFF.

This sequence joins TRBV7-9 and TRBJ1-2, with D possibly matching TRBD1 (6 bases). CDR3 size: 19 residues. The V and J ends lost 0 bases and 0 bases respectively, with 20 bases between them. Germline V gene sequence: CDR1 SEHNR, CDR2 FQNEAQ (reference sequence). Written as DNA, the CDR3 is TGTGCCAGCAGCTTAGCGGGTAGGACAGAGGCATTCGCTAACTATGGCTACACCTTC. Amino acid sequence: CASSLAGRTEAFANYGYTF.

This clone was recorded a few times. The chain joins TRBV9 to TRBJ2-3; D unclear. The V end lost 3 bases, the J end lost 6 bases, and 11 bases lay between the germline ends. The CDR3 has 13 residues. The V gene's germline CDR1 is SGDLS and CDR2 YYNGEE. The CDR3 region is CASSAGFWDTQYF. The CDR3 bases are TGTGCCAGCAGCGCCGGTTTTTGGGATACGCAGTATTTT. Supplemented by reference TRBV9 and TRBJ2-3, the full variable domain reads DSGVTQTPKHLITATGQRVTLRCSPRSGDLSVYWYQQSLDQGLQFLIQYYNGEERAKGNILERFSAQQFPDLHSELNLSSLELGDSALYFCASSAGFWDTQYFGPGTRLTVL.

This clone was seen more than once but under ten times. This chain joins TRBV15 and TRBJ1-1, with D perhaps matching TRBD1 (5 bases). V shed 0 bases and J shed 2 bases, with 22 bases lying between them. This CDR3 is built from 19 residues. Germline V gene lookup returns CDR1 LNHNV and CDR2 YYDKDF (reference sequence). In nucleotides, the CDR3 is TGTGCCACCAGCAGAGATTTGGGGCACACACTGCGACTTAACACTGAAGCTTTCTTT. Protein: CATSRDLGHTLRLNTEAFF.

The gene calls are TRBV5-1 and TRBJ2-7; D is perhaps TRBD1 (6 bases). The V gene's germline CDR1 is SGHRS and CDR2 YFSETQ. V was clipped by 4 bases and J by 0 bases, with 11 bases between them. The CDR3 totals 14 residues. Here the CDR3 reads CASSERQASYEQYF. CDR3 bases: TGCGCCAGCAGCGAAAGACAGGCCTCCTACGAGCAGTACTTC. Full variable domain (missing parts from reference TRBV5-1 and TRBJ2-7): KAGVTQTPRYLIKTRGQQVTLSCSPISGHRSVSWYQQTPGQGLQFLFEYFSETQRNKGNFPGRFSGRQFSNSRSEMNVSTLELGDSALYLCASSERQASYEQYFGPGTRLTVT.

The chain uses TRBV2 and TRBJ2-2; the D gene is possibly TRBD1 (6 bases). The CDR3 loop spans 13 amino acids. CDR1 and CDR2 (germline): SNHLY, FYNNEI. CDR3 sequence (DNA): TGTGCGCGAGGGGGTGAGAACACCGGGGAGCTGTTTTTT. It codes for CARGGENTGELFF.

DNA for the CDR3: TGTGCCAGCTCATCGAGGGATTCCGGCACGCCGGTGCAGTTCTTC. Residues: CASSSRDSGTPVQFF. J is TRBJ2-1 and V is TRBV18; tentative D call: TRBD2 (5 bases). The CDR3 is 15 residues long. Germline V CDR1 and CDR2: KGHSH, LQKENI. V lost 5 bases and J lost 12, with 23 bases in between.

The gene calls are TRBV18 and TRBJ2-5; D is unresolved. V was shortened by 4 bases and J by 1 base, with 4 bases between the two germline ends. The CDR3 is made up of 12 amino acids. Germline CDR1 reads KGHSH; CDR2 reads LQKENI. The CDR3: CASSLLQETQYF. CDR3 nucleotides: TGTGCCAGCTCACTCCTCCAAGAGACCCAGTACTTC.

In its sample, this clone was seen a few times. This chain uses TRBV2 with TRBJ1-1; a weak D match, TRBD1 (6 bases). The CDR3 has 14 amino acids. Trimming took off 4 bases at V and 6 bases at J, with 15 bases between the two ends. Germline V lookup: CDR1 SNHLY, CDR2 FYNNEI. CDR3 loop: CASSVERGGAEAFF. DNA for the CDR3: TGTGCCAGCAGTGTCGAAAGGGGGGGCGCTGAAGCTTTCTTT.

The chain couples TRBV9 to TRBJ1-6; D is ambiguous. Deletions cut 0 bases from V and 9 bases from J, with 13 bases between. The CDR3 has 15 residues. Germline V gene sequence: CDR1 SGDLS, CDR2 YYNGEE. CDR3 in amino acids: CASSVDAASGSPLHF. Written as DNA, the CDR3 is TGTGCCAGCAGCGTAGATGCAGCCTCGGGTTCACCCCTCCACTTT. The whole variable domain, filled in from reference TRBV9 and TRBJ1-6, reads DSGVTQTPKHLITATGQRVTLRCSPRSGDLSVYWYQQSLDQGLQFLIQYYNGEERAKGNILERFSAQQFPDLHSELNLSSLELGDSALYFCASSVDAASGSPLHFGNGTRLTVT.

This clone occurred a few times. This rearrangement joins TRBV6-5 to TRBJ2-1; 10 bases fit TRBD1. V was clipped by 6 bases and J by 3 bases; unmatched bases: 5. This CDR3 contains 15 residues. CDR1 and CDR2 (germline): MNHEY, SVGAGI. CDR3 nucleotide sequence: TGTGCCAGCAGGAACCGGGACAGGGGCTACAATGAGCAGTTCTTC. Protein sequence: CASRNRDRGYNEQFF.

This clone was recorded a few times. The V call is TRBV6-5, the J call TRBJ1-1; D is unclear. The CDR3 is 14 residues long. The V gene's germline CDR1 is MNHEY and CDR2 SVGAGI. V gave up 2 bases and J gave up 5 bases, with 12 bases separating them. CDR3 in amino acids: CASSYGSGRTEAFF. DNA of the CDR3: TGTGCCAGCAGTTACGGGTCGGGGAGGACTGAAGCTTTCTTT.

The rearrangement joins TRBV11-2 to TRBJ2-2, with a possible D match to TRBD1 (6 bases). Trimming shortened V by 4 bases and J by 5 bases, and 8 bases separated the two germline ends. CDR1 is SGHAT and CDR2 is FQNNGV in the germline V gene. The CDR3 is made up of 13 amino acids. CDR3 sequence reads: CASSSTGTGELFF. The CDR3 bases are TGTGCCAGCAGCTCCACAGGGACCGGGGAGCTGTTTTTT.

V and J are TRBV28 and TRBJ1-2; D possibly corresponds to TRBD1 (5 bases). The V end was cut by 7 bases, the J end by 4 bases, with 19 bases between. From germline, CDR1 is MDHEN and CDR2 SYDVKM. CDR3 size: 15 residues. CDR3 amino acids: CASIRPRVRGYGYTF. The CDR3 DNA reads as TGTGCCAGCATCCGCCCCAGGGTAAGGGGCTATGGCTACACCTTC.

There are a few counts of this clone. The chain is built from TRBV7-6 and TRBJ1-1; D not certain. The CDR3 sequence is 16 residues long. Germline loops: CDR1 SGHVS, CDR2 FNYEAQ. The V gene lost 5 bases and the J gene lost 5 bases, with 21 bases spanning the gap. CDR3 protein: CASSPPGGFDVTEAFF. The CDR3 nucleotides are TGTGCCAGCAGCCCACCGGGCGGGTTCGATGTGACTGAAGCTTTCTTT.

This clone has more than one count but fewer than ten. The chain combines TRBV28 with TRBJ1-1; 7 nucleotides match TRBD1. Germline V CDR1 and CDR2: MDHEN, SYDVKM. Trimming cost V 6 bases and J 6 bases; bases outside gene matches: 7. The length of the CDR3 is 13 residues. CDR3 amino acids: CASSAGQKAEAFF. The CDR3 DNA sequence: TGTGCCAGCAGCGCGGGACAGAAGGCTGAAGCTTTCTTT.